The T cell receptor beta chain described here comes from a study of cytomegalovirus exposure and HLA in healthy donors (dated by TCRdb to the late 2010s). Concerning the study at large: According to an earlier analysis of around 600 of the donors, 150 million to 200 million T cells yielded 117 million unique TCR beta sequences and about 280 Gb of sequence data. Approximately 300 gigabases of sequencing data and roughly 81 million unique TCR sequences made up an early release that covered roughly 670 HLA-typed donors. Among the roughly 400 genotyped donors, approximately 82% belonged to the genetic ancestry cluster associated with self-reported Caucasian donors. The aim of the study was to test whether cataloging public T cell receptors could identify signatures of past pathogen exposure. The study used immunosequencing to profile the T cell repertoires of hundreds of subjects and linked those repertoires to cytomegalovirus serostatus. Besides the first cohort of hundreds of subjects, a separate validation cohort made up of 120 different subjects was used. To predict cytomegalovirus infection status, the study combined high-throughput TCR immunosequencing, statistical association of individual TCRs with disease status, and machine learning. A later analysis re-examined previously published TCR beta repertoires from 600 to 700 donors and added high-resolution HLA genotyping to investigate patterns of TCR occurrence. In the later analysis, no new phenotypic data were used to find candidate immune exposures; instead, reliance was placed on TCR beta sequences and their occurrence across donors. In an earlier analysis of 587 of the donors, high-throughput TCR beta sequencing was used to judge whether each TCR beta V gene segment behaved as functional or pseudogenic. Donor age, sex, ethnicity and CMV serostatus were compiled alongside the repertoire data. A later genetic analysis took genome-wide SNP genotypes for about 60% of the roughly 670 donors and used that subset as a discovery cohort. All discovery cohort repertoires had been generated using a single sequencing platform. Class I and class II HLA loci were covered by the typing at four-digit resolution. The number of donors typed differed by locus, with about 629-640 for A, B, C, DRB1 and DQB1, 522 for DQA1, 600 to 610 for DPA1, and under 490 for DPB1. A handful of DR-DQ haplotypes were handled as single units for association and clustering because linkage in the cohort was strong. Across some 400 genotyped donors of the cohort, an average of about 200,000 unique TCR beta nucleotide sequences per donor were sequenced, and roughly 20% of those sequences were non-productive. Broad study findings and their caveats: The 87-base-pair reads could not distinguish some IMGT-functional V segments, including TRBV6-2 and TRBV6-3, so those segments were excluded. When HLA alleles, especially DR and DQ, strongly co-occurred, TCR associations were difficult to assign to individual alleles. A further reported finding was that TCR beta sequences accurately predicted the HLA-A and HLA-B alleles for most subjects in the first cohort. In a later analysis, most CMV-associated TCR beta chains were found to appear HLA-restricted, with HLA associations seemingly driven largely by CMV exposure. An earlier analysis of approximately 530 of the donors showed that most TCR beta V segments appeared in productive rearrangements either about 87% or about 30% of the time, which broadly matched IMGT annotations. A cluster of highly shared sequence variants was judged likely to represent a technical artifact of the sequencing pipeline. Three of the identified cytomegalovirus-associated TCR beta chains were confirmed in vitro to be specific for cytomegalovirus antigens. For the cohort, immune exposure information was limited to CMV serostatus. A later genetic analysis associated a missense DCLRE1C variant with V-gene and J-gene trimming of TCR beta chains, and an independent cohort replicated the association. In a later analysis, HLA-associated TCR beta chains were found to be more clonally expanded and to have lower generation probabilities than equally common non-associated chains. While some public TCRs were present in many individuals, most TCR sequences turned up only very rarely across donors. Because some donors lacked HLA typing at each locus, the association tests relied only on the typed subset. Compared with the roughly 670-donor mean, donors in an Asian-associated ancestry cluster had fewer N-insertions in productive TCRs, according to a later genetic analysis. Approximately 18 rarely observed V segments, including chromosome 9 orphons, were excluded from the earlier analysis of several hundred of the donors because counts were too low. According to the authors, the approach could potentially be generalized to other disease states and immunological phenotypes. Sequencing depth was assumed to be roughly uniform across donors in the presence/absence analyses, though that assumption may not hold. Cytomegalovirus status was reported to be diagnosed by the classifier with high specificity and sensitivity in both the original and validation cohorts. A total of roughly 160 TCR beta chains were listed by the study as associated with cytomegalovirus. Correlated functional status among segregating V segments might reflect linkage disequilibrium, but an unknown experimental factor could not be ruled out. A later analysis associated about 16,000 TCR beta sequences with specific HLA alleles at a false discovery rate of 0.05. According to a later analysis, TCR association rates differed among HLA loci, with DRB1 alleles showing the most associated TCRs and HLA-C alleles showing the fewest. The cohort was sequenced for TCR beta chains only, and without alpha or paired-chain data the features that could be detected were limited. According to a later analysis, parvovirus B19, influenza, CMV and Epstein-Barr virus appeared linked to several top co-occurrence clusters.

The library was made by the immunoSEQ multiplex PCR assay. The multiplex PCR relied on a mix of 60 forward primers for TCR Vbeta segments and 13 reverse primers for TCR Jbeta segments. A multiplex PCR assay on genomic DNA amplified the CDR3 region of rearranged TCR beta genes. On the Illumina HiSeq System, the amplified TCR beta libraries were sequenced as 87-base-pair reads. Per the authors' processing: In a later analysis, roughly 80 million unique TCR beta chains were counted across the 500 to 850 repertoires, and approximately 11 million of these chains were shared by at least two donors. A nearest-neighbor algorithm error-corrected the raw reads and collapsed the reads into unique sequences, merging closely related sequences to remove PCR and sequencing errors. Alignment of CDR3 sequences to IMGT reference sequences was used to assign V, D and J gene segments. For a sequence to be retained, at least a six-nucleotide match to both a V gene segment and a J gene segment was required. A rearrangement was called productive if the CDR3 had no stop codons and remained in frame with V and J, and every other rearrangement was called non-productive. CDR3 was defined by IMGT convention, running from the second conserved V-encoded cysteine to the conserved J-encoded phenylalanine. The earlier analysis of about 590 of the donors excluded sequences that lacked an unambiguous match to a single V gene segment. In an earlier analysis of 587 of the donors, V segments were called functional above 56.7% productive rearrangements and were called segregating when the between-donor standard deviation exceeded 5%. A statistical classification framework was developed to diagnose cytomegalovirus status using the catalog of TCR beta chain sequences. In a later analysis, V and J genes were assigned by comparing TCR nucleotide sequences against IMGT/GENE-DB human TR gene sequences. In a later analysis, CDR3 sequences and most-parsimonious VDJ recombination scenarios were assigned using the TCRdist pipeline. In a later analysis, each TCR beta chain was defined by its CDR3 amino acid sequence together with its V-gene family, and reads without a unique V-gene family were excluded. A later analysis removed nearly 600 highly shared, low-generation-probability nucleotide sequences to deal with suspected cross-contamination and a sequencing artifact. A later analysis calculated a clonal expansion index for each public chain from normalized within-repertoire ranks of inferred template counts. Generation probabilities in a later analysis came from a VDJ recombination model fitted to out-of-frame rearrangements, and those results were checked against IGoR. In a later analysis, TCR-TCR, TCR-HLA and TCR-CMV co-occurrence was scored with hypergeometric tests, and a repertoire-size bias correction was applied to TCR pairs. False discovery rates were estimated in a later analysis by permuting HLA or CMV assignments 20 times. A later analysis grouped co-occurring TCRs with DBSCAN, adding TCRdist sequence similarity when clustering within HLA-allele-positive subsets. Repertoires with fewer than 30,000 or more than 120,000 public chains were left out of co-occurrence clustering, as were about five repertoires with anomalous nucleotide sharing. TCRdb provides this immuneACCESS table in a form limited to in-frame rearrangements. Some clones are lacking; in checked studies, under half of them reflect an unresolved V gene, and why the rest are absent is not known. D and trimming were read from the DNA, whereas the V and J calls and clone size are those reported in that table. This sample lists approximately 140,000 clones; approximately 85% were detected once. The ten biggest clones cover 1.5% to 2% of the sample.

In regard to this clone: It has no known antigen specificity. Base qualities are not provided; no much larger clone lies one nucleotide away.

Inclusive of the bounding cysteine and phenylalanine, the CDR3 is 15 residues long. Only CDR3 DNA is held: 45 bases, read in frame from base 1. V lost 0 bases and J lost 2 bases, and the count of bases not matched to a germline gene is 4. CDR1 and CDR2 are drawn from the germline V gene: SGHTA, FQGNSA. The cohort comprised 670 or so healthy bone marrow donors. Cohort members were all nominally healthy when sampled, although unrecorded immune exposures were likely present. The donor was CMV seronegative and belonged to the group of around 400 seronegative cohort members. Each donor provided a peripheral blood sample, and peripheral blood mononuclear cells were used for TCR beta sequencing. Genomic DNA extraction from the blood cell samples was performed with the Qiagen DNeasy Blood Extraction Kit.

Sequencing was performed on PBMCs. This clonotype was sampled from a boy under 18 in good health and CMV-seronegative. The V gene is TRBV7-2 and the J gene is TRBJ2-7, and TRBD1 matches 7 of the central bases. The nucleotide sequence is TGTGCCAGCAGCTTAGCGGAGACAGGGCCCTACGAGCAGTACTTC. The encoded protein is CASSLAETGPYEQYF.